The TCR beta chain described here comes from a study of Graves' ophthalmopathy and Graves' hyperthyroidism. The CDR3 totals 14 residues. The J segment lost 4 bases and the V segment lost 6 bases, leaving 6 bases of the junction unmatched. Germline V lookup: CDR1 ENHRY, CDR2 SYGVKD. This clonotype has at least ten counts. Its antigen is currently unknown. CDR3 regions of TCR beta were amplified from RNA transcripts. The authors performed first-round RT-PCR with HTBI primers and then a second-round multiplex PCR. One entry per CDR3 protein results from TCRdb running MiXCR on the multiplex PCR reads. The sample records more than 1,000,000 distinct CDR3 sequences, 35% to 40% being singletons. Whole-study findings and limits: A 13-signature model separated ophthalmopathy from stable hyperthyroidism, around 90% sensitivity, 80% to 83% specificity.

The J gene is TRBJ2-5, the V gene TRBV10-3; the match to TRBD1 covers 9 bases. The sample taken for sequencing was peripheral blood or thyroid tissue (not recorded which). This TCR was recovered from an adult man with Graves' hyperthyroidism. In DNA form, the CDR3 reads TGTGCCATCAGCGCCGGGACAGGGACAGAGACCCAGTACTTC. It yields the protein CAISAGTGTETQYF.